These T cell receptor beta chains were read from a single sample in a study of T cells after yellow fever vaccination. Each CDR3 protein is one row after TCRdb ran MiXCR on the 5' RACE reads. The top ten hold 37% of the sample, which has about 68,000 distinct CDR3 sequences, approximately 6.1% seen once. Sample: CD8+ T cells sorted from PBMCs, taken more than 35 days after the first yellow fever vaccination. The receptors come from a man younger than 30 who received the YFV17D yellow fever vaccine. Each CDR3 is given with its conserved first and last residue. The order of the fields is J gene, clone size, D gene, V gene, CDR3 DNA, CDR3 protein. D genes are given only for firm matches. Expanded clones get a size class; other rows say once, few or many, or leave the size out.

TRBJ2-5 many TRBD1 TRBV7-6 TGTGCCAGCAGCACAGGGGATCCCCCGTACTTC CASSTGDPPYF
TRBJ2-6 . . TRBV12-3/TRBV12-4 TGTGCCAGCAGTACAGGGTCCCTGGCCAACGTCCTGACTTTC CASSTGSLANVLTF
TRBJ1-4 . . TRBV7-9 TGTGCCAGCAGCTTGGCAGGGGCGAATGAAAAACTGTTTTTT CASSLAGANEKLFF
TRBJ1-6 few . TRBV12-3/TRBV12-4 TGTGCCAGCAGTTTGGGGGGGTTTGACTCACCCCTCCACTTT CASSLGGFDSPLHF
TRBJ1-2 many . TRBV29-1 TGCAGCGTTGATCTCAGTCAGACCACCTATGGCTACACCTTC CSVDLSQTTYGYTF
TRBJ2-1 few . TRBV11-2 TGTGCCAGCAGCTTACCCCTGGGGGCCTACAATGAGCAGTTCTTC CASSLPLGAYNEQFF
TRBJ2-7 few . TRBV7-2 TGTGCCAGCAGCTTCTGGGGGTCCTACGAGCAGTACTTC CASSFWGSYEQYF
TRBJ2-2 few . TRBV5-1 TGCGCCAGCAGCTTGCTGCGGGACGGGACCTTTACCGGGGAGCTGTTTTTT CASSLLRDGTFTGELFF
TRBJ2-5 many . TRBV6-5 TGTGCCAGCAGAACCCCTGGAGAGACCCAGTACTTC CASRTPGETQYF
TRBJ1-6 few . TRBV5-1 TGCGCCAGCAGCCCATCGCCTAATTCACCCCTCCACTTT CASSPSPNSPLHF
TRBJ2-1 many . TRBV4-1 TGCGCCAGCAGACCCGGACGCAAAAGCTCCTACAATGAGCAGTTCTTC CASRPGRKSSYNEQFF
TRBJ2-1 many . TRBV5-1 TGCGCCAGCAGTTCCACCCGACAGTACAATGAGCAGTTCTTC CASSSTRQYNEQFF
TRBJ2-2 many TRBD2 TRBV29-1 TGCAGCGTGAATGGACTAGCGGGGGACACCGGGGAGCTGTTTTTT CSVNGLAGDTGELFF
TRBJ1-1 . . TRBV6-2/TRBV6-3 TGTGCCAGCAGTTACTCGAATGGCCATGAAGCTTTCTTT CASSYSNGHEAFF
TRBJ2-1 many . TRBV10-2 TGCGCCAGCCGTTTTTCCAACGACAATGAGCAGTTCTTC CASRFSNDNEQFF
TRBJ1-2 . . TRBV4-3 TGCGCCAGCAGCCAAGAGCCTGGGACGTCATTCCCGCATGGCTACACCTTC CASSQEPGTSFPHGYTF
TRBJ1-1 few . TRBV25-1 TGTGCCAGCAGCGCAACTAACACGGGGGAAGCTTTCTTT CASSATNTGEAFF
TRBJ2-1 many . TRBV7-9 TGTGCCAGCAGCTCTGGACCTTCGGCGGAGTTCTTC CASSSGPSAEFF
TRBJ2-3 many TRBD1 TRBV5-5 TGTGCCAGCAGTCCCGGGACAGGCTACGCAGATACGCAGTATTTT CASSPGTGYADTQYF
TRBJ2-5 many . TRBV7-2 TGTGCCAGCAGCTTTGCACCTCTAGCACCCCAGTACTTC CASSFAPLAPQYF
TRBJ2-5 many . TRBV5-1 TGCGCCAGCAGCTTGGGGGGACATCAAGAGACCCAGTACTTC CASSLGGHQETQYF
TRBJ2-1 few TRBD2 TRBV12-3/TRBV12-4 TGTGCCAGCAGTACAAGCGGGGGGGTCTGGAATGAGCAGTTCTTC CASSTSGGVWNEQFF
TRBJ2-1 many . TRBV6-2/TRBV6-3 TGTGCCAGCAGTTATACAACGGATCACCCTCGGCAGTTCTTC CASSYTTDHPRQFF
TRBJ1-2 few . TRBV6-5 TGTGCCAGCAGTTACTCTGGCCGGCCGGACTATGGCTACACCTTC CASSYSGRPDYGYTF
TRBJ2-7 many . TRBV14 TGTGCCAGCAGTCCTCTATCCCGGTACGAGCAGTACTTC CASSPLSRYEQYF
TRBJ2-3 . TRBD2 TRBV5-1 TGCGCCAGCAGCTTCACTAGCGGTTCTAGCACAGATACGCAGTATTTT CASSFTSGSSTDTQYF
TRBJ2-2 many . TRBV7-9 TGTGCCAGCAGCTTAGGGCCCGGCGCCACCGGGGAGCTGTTTTTT CASSLGPGATGELFF
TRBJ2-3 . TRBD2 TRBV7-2 TGTGCCGGCAGCTTAGGGCTTAGCGGGGGACCCGCAGATACGCAGTATTTT CAGSLGLSGGPADTQYF
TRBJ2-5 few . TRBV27 TGTGCCAGCAGTTATAACGGCGGGGTGTACCAAGAGACCCAGTACTTC CASSYNGGVYQETQYF
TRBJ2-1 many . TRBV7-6 TGTGCCAGCAGCTCTACCCTGGGGCCCTACAATGAGCAGTTCTTC CASSSTLGPYNEQFF
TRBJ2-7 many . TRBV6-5 TGTGCCAGCAGTTACGGGGAGCTAGCATACGAGCAGTACTTC CASSYGELAYEQYF
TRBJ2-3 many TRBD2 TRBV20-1 TGCAGTGCAGGGACTAGCGGCACAGATACGCAGTATTTT CSAGTSGTDTQYF
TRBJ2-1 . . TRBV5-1 TGCGCCAGCAGCTTATTTGGCGGGGCTACCTACAATGAGCAGTTCTTC CASSLFGGATYNEQFF
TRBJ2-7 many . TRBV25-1 TGTGCCAGCAAGGAAGCCTACGAGCAGTACTTC CASKEAYEQYF
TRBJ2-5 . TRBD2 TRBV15 TGTGCCACCAGCAGAGACCCCGGCGCGGGGGGACGACAAGAGACCCAGTACTTC CATSRDPGAGGRQETQYF
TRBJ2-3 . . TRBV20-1 TGCAGTGCTAGAGTAATACTCGGGACTGCTAGCACAGATACGCAGTATTTT CSARVILGTASTDTQYF
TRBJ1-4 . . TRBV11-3 TGTGCCAGCAGGACCCCCGGGTGTGCTAATGAAAAACTGTTTTTT CASRTPGCANEKLFF
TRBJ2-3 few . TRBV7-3 TGTGCCAGCAGCCCTACGCCGGGGGGCTCTAGCACAGATACGCAGTATTTT CASSPTPGGSSTDTQYF
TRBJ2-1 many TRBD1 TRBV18 TGTGCCAGCTCACCTAGGACAGGGACACTGGTATATGAGCAGTTCTTC CASSPRTGTLVYEQFF
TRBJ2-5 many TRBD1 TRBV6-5 TGTGCCAGCGCACTATATACAGGGGACGGAAAAGAGACCCAGTACTTC CASALYTGDGKETQYF
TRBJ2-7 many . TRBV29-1 TGCAGCGTTGCAGGGTCTTCCTACGAGCAGTACTTC CSVAGSSYEQYF
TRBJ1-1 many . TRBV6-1 TGTGCCAGCGCAGGGGCTTTCACTGAAGCTTTCTTT CASAGAFTEAFF
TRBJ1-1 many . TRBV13 TGTGCCAGCAGCTTAGGATGGGAGGCTTTCTTT CASSLGWEAFF
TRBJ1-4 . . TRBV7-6 TGTGCCAGCAGCATAGACAGCGAAGCAACTAATGAAAAACTGTTTTTT CASSIDSEATNEKLFF
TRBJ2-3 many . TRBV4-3 TGCGCCAGCAGCAGGGGGAGGGGAGCGTCAGATACGCAGTATTTT CASSRGRGASDTQYF
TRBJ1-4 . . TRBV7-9 TGTGCCAGCAGCTTAGCTCAGGGAAATGAAAAACTGTTTTTT CASSLAQGNEKLFF
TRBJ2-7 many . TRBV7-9 TGTGCCAGCAGCTCGTTGACAGGCTACGAGCAGTACTTC CASSSLTGYEQYF
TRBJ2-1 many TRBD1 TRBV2 TGTGCCAGCAGTCCTATACCGGGACAGGGAGGATTGTATGAGCAGTTCTTC CASSPIPGQGGLYEQFF
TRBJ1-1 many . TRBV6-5 TGTGCCAGCAGGTTACACCCGGGAGTAGAAGCTTTCTTT CASRLHPGVEAFF
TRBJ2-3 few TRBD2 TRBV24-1 TGTGCCACCAGTGATTCGGGGGGAAGCACAGATACGCAGTATTTT CATSDSGGSTDTQYF